The present TCR beta chain was sequenced within a study of cytomegalovirus exposure and HLA in healthy donors (dated by TCRdb to 2017 to 2019). As for the study more broadly: The 670 or so repertoires of the first cohort and the roughly 120 validation repertoires were produced on the same platform, according to a later analysis. High-throughput TCR immunosequencing, statistical association of individual TCRs with disease status, and machine learning were combined to predict cytomegalovirus infection status. The study was designed to test whether signatures of past pathogen exposure could be identified by cataloging public T cell receptors. A separate validation cohort of over a hundred different subjects was used in addition to the roughly 640-subject first cohort.

Donors formed part of the validation cohort, which comprised over a hundred subjects and was distinct from the first cohort of under 850 subjects. Receptors were amplified or captured by the immunoSEQ multiplex PCR assay. As for the authors' bioinformatics: To diagnose cytomegalovirus status from the catalog of TCR beta chain sequences, a statistical classification framework was built. TCRdb holds this immuneACCESS table with in-frame rearrangements only. Some clones are missing; in checked studies, unresolved V genes explain under half, and the rest has no known cause. V and J calls and clone size are as listed in that table; D and trimming were resolved from the DNA. The sample profile shows fewer than 200,000 clones; around nine tenths of them were found once. The top ten hold roughly 1.5% of the sample. The germline V gene sets CDR1 to SQVTM and CDR2 to ANQGSEA. The junction shows trimming of 7 bases on V and 5 bases on J, plus 9 bases between the germline ends. Including cysteine and phenylalanine, the CDR3 has 11 amino acids. The DNA shown is the 33-base CDR3, in frame from base 1.

The study at large found these results: Of the cluster scores, roughly 95% were above 0 in a later analysis, which found that TCRs clustered in the first cohort also tended to co-occur in the 110 or so validation repertoires. Most TCR sequences were seen in very few donors, while some public TCRs were found in many individuals. A few of the identified cytomegalovirus-associated TCR beta chains were confirmed in vitro to be specific for cytomegalovirus antigens. In both the original and validation cohorts, the classifier was reported to diagnose cytomegalovirus status with high specificity and sensitivity. A later analysis had no HLA typing for the validation cohort, so co-occurrence there was scored across all 130 or so repertoires. The authors suggested that the approach could potentially be extended to other disease states and immunological phenotypes. In the study, 150 to 200 TCR beta chains were listed as associated with cytomegalovirus.

This clone was recorded only once. Its target antigen remains unknown. No qualities accompany the bases; no much larger clone lies one base away. The chain joins TRBV29-1 to TRBJ2-1; the D gene is not confidently resolved. The sample consisted of PBMCs. The TCR sequence derives from a woman aged 25 to 39 in good health and CMV-seronegative. The sequenced DNA: TGCAGCGGCGCTAGAGACAATGAGCAGTTCTTC. This codes for CSGARDNEQFF.